The 11 T cell receptor beta chains below come from one sample, sequenced in a study of response to subunit inactivated influenza vaccine. From the RT-PCR reads, TCRdb called clonotypes with MiXCR, one entry per CDR3 protein. The profile shows over 450,000 distinct CDR3 sequences, roughly 13% of them singletons. Sample: PBMCs from blood, taken about 40 days after vaccination. Receptor source: a man aged 45-65 years who received an inactivated influenza vaccine.

Ten or more counts support this clonotype. The rearrangement joins TRBV5-1 to TRBJ1-1, with 7 bases aligning to TRBD1. Germline V gives CDR1 SGHRS, CDR2 YFSETQ. This CDR3 contains 14 residues. Losses at the gene ends were 4 bases for V and 1 base for J; bases not matched to a gene: 4. In nucleotides, the CDR3 is TGCGCCAGCAGCCAGGGACAGCCGAACACTGAAGCTTTCTTT. Amino acids: CASSQGQPNTEAFF.

This clonotype was counted only a few times. The genes are TRBV4-2 and TRBJ2-7, with a tentative D call TRBD2 (7 bases). Between the trimmed V and J ends, which lost 4 bases and 3 bases, there was a span of 16 bases. Germline values: CDR1 LGHNA, CDR2 YNFKEQ. The CDR3 contains 15 residues. CDR3 in DNA: TGTGCCAGCAGCCCCCAGTGGGGGGGCTTCTACGAGCAGTACTTC. Residues: CASSPQWGGFYEQYF.

V gene TRBV7-9 combines with J gene TRBJ2-7; D is tentatively TRBD1 or TRBD2 (5 bases each). Germline V gene sequence: CDR1 SEHNR, CDR2 FQNEAQ (reference sequence). Trimming took 5 bases from V and 3 from J, leaving 23 bases between them. CDR3 length: 17 residues. This CDR3 is CASSHRGAGSNSYEQYF. DNA of the CDR3: TGTGCCAGCAGCCACCGAGGCGCAGGGAGTAATAGCTACGAGCAGTACTTC.

This clonotype was observed a handful of times. A much larger clone is a single base away; this may be a read error. J is TRBJ1-1 and V is TRBV20-1; 7 positions match TRBD1. This CDR3 has 17 residues. Germline V lookup: CDR1 DFQATT, CDR2 SNEGSKA (reference sequence). Trimming took 1 base from V and 4 from J; bases not matched to a gene: 15. CDR3 DNA: TGCAGTGCTAGAGCCGACTTGACAGGGTGTTTTGGCACTGAAGCTTTCTTT. Encoded protein: CSARADLTGCFGTEAFF.

The table lists this clonotype with a few counts. The V and J genes are TRBV7-2 and TRBJ2-7, with TRBD1 matching over 9 bases. Trimming removed 5 bases from V and 7 bases from J; junction bases left unmatched: 9. The CDR3 sequence is 14 residues long. Germline V lookup: CDR1 SGHTA, CDR2 FQGNSA. The CDR3 loop is CASSPGTGFREQYF. In DNA, the CDR3 is TGTGCCAGCAGCCCAGGGACAGGGTTCAGGGAGCAGTACTTC.

In this sample, this clonotype turned up a few times. The gene calls are TRBV12-3 or TRBV12-4 and TRBJ2-2, with 9 bases that match TRBD2. This CDR3 is 14 amino acids long. V lost 5 bases to trimming and J lost 7 bases; unmatched junction nucleotides: 5. The CDR3 protein is CASSPLRGGGELFF. The CDR3 coding sequence is TGTGCCAGCAGTCCCTTGCGGGGGGGCGGGGAGCTGTTTTTT.

In this sample, this clonotype turned up a few times. This chain uses TRBV12-3 or TRBV12-4 with TRBJ1-1; no firm D call. V was clipped by 2 bases and J by 7 bases, with 8 bases between them. The CDR3 covers 12 residues. CDR3 sequence (DNA): TGTGCCAGCAGTTTACGCGGGGTTGAAGCTTTCTTT. Its translation is CASSLRGVEAFF.

This rearrangement joins TRBV5-1 to TRBJ2-5, with D possibly being TRBD2 (7 bases). The CDR3 is 14 amino acids. V was shortened by 1 base and J by 3 bases, with 10 bases between the two germline ends. The germline V gene encodes CDR1 SGHRS and CDR2 YFSETQ. Here the CDR3 DNA reads TGCGCCAGCAGCTTGAGGGGGAGGGAAGAGACCCAGTACTTC. This gives the protein CASSLRGREETQYF.

The table lists this clonotype with many counts. This chain connects TRBV20-1 to TRBJ2-1; D possibly uses TRBD1 or TRBD2 (5 bases each). Trimming took 5 bases from V and 1 from J, leaving 18 bases between them. This CDR3 has 16 amino acids. Per the germline V gene, CDR1 is DFQATT and CDR2 is SNEGSKA (reference sequence). The CDR3 protein is CSAPPRDLSSYNEQFF. In nucleotides, the CDR3 is TGCAGTGCTCCTCCCCGGGACCTGTCATCCTACAATGAGCAGTTCTTC.

This clonotype was seen more than once but under ten times. The V gene is TRBV5-1, the J gene TRBJ2-2; 10 nucleotides line up with TRBD1. V lost 0 bases to trimming and J lost 5 bases; unmatched junction nucleotides: 1. The CDR3 runs 15 residues. The germline gives CDR1 SGHRS, CDR2 YFSETQ. The CDR3 region has the DNA TGCGCCAGCAGCTTGGAGGGACAGGGGACCGGGGAGCTGTTTTTT. It is translated as CASSLEGQGTGELFF.

The chain carries TRBV6-1 and TRBJ1-2, with no clear D. Trimming stripped 3 bases from V and 3 bases from J, with 5 bases between. The CDR3 sequence is 12 residues long. Germline lookup yields CDR1 MNHNS and CDR2 SASEGT. The CDR3 bases are TGTGCCAGCAGTGAGACGTACTATGGCTACACCTTC. As protein: CASSETYYGYTF.